The T cell receptor (beta chain) under discussion was sequenced for a study of graft-versus-host responses after intestinal transplantation. V was pared by 1 base and J by 1 base, with 4 bases between. The CDR3 is 14 residues long. Germline CDR1 reads MGHRA; CDR2 reads YSYEKL. About this clone itself: Its antigen is undetermined.

The assay was immunoSEQ multiplex PCR, and TCRdb's table has in-frame clones only and misses some. The sample has approximately 75,000 clones; roughly 94% are singletons. This sequence joins TRBV4-1 and TRBJ2-2; no clear D gene. The TCR sequence derives from a human donor who received an intestinal transplant. Material: unstimulated CD8+ T cells sorted from spleen or lymph node cells, obtained before intestinal transplant. CDR3 sequence reads: CASSQVENTGELFF. The CDR3 nucleotides are TGCGCCAGCAGCCAAGTTGAGAACACCGGGGAGCTGTTTTTT.